This entry concerns a single TCR beta chain. Generated by immunoSEQ multiplex PCR, the TCRdb table keeps only in-frame clones and is missing some. The table has roughly 350,000 clones, 87% seen once; the top ten hold around 9.3%. These data come from a study of blood T cell repertoires in COVID-19. The sequence was obtained from a woman aged 25-40 years with COVID-19, enrolled during active disease. Input material: peripheral blood.

This CDR3 is CASSKQGRRAKNIQYF. The CDR3 DNA reads as TGTGCCAGCAGCAAACAGGGGCGGCGGGCCAAAAACATTCAGTACTTC. The V and J genes are TRBV6-2 or TRBV6-3 and TRBJ2-4, with TRBD1 identical over 7 bases. V trimming: 6 bases; J trimming: 1 base; junction bases outside the gene matches: 9. Germline CDR1 MNHEY, CDR2 SVGEGT. CDR3 length: 16 amino acids.